Below are 12 T cell receptor beta chains sequenced from a single sample in a study of T cells after yellow fever vaccination. TCRdb re-analysed the 5' RACE reads in MiXCR, keeping a single row per CDR3 protein. The sample comprises about 400,000 distinct CDR3 sequences, roughly 12% of which are singletons, and more than 15% rests with the top ten. The source material was PBMCs, sampled on the day of the first yellow fever vaccination. Receptor source: a man between 18 and 29 years old who received the YFV17D yellow fever vaccine.

The chain is built from TRBV20-1 and TRBJ2-3, with 8 bases aligning to TRBD1. Germline loops: CDR1 DFQATT, CDR2 SNEGSKA (reference sequence). V lost 6 bases to trimming and J lost 8 bases; unmatched junction nucleotides: 19. This CDR3 is 16 amino acids long. CDR3 sequence (DNA): TGCAGTGCCCCAGCCCCCCAGGGGGCGGACGAGTTTACGCAGTATTTT. Its translation: CSAPAPQGADEFTQYF.

The V and J genes are TRBV12-3 or TRBV12-4 and TRBJ2-1; 12 bases agree with TRBD2. The CDR3 sequence is 18 residues long. V lost 4 bases to trimming and J lost 9 bases; unmatched junction nucleotides: 16. The CDR3 DNA follows: TGTGCCAGCAGTTCGAACCCCTATCTAGCGGGGGGGCGGATTGAGCAGTTCTTC. It codes for CASSSNPYLAGGRIEQFF.

This clonotype was seen only a few times. The chain joins TRBV7-3 to TRBJ2-2; weak D call: TRBD1 (6 bases). This CDR3 contains 13 residues. The germline gives CDR1 SGHTA, CDR2 FQGTGA. V was trimmed by 10 bases and J by 1 base, leaving 10 bases between them. CDR3 DNA sequence: TGTGCCACCGGACAGATGAACACCGGGGAGCTGTTTTTT. Protein product: CATGQMNTGELFF.

This clonotype was seen only a few times. The chain uses TRBV4-1 and TRBJ2-3; D not resolved. The CDR3 loop spans 14 amino acids. The V end was cut by 0 bases, the J end by 10 bases, with 14 bases between. Germline-derived CDR1 and CDR2 are MGHRA and YSYEKL. DNA of the CDR3: TGCGCCAGCAGCCAAGAAGGTGGGCCGACGGCGCAGTATTTT. Translated, it gives CASSQEGGPTAQYF.

This clonotype came up many times. The rearrangement joins TRBV12-3 or TRBV12-4 to TRBJ2-3, with TRBD1 identical over 8 bases. The CDR3 consists of 15 residues. With 6 bases clipped from V and 2 bases from J, the junction kept 7 bases outside the gene matches. Here the CDR3 DNA reads TGTGCCAGCAGCAGGACAGGGACCTACACAGATACGCAGTATTTT. Residues: CASSRTGTYTDTQYF.

The J gene is TRBJ2-2, the V gene TRBV7-9, with D perhaps TRBD1 (5 bases). V gave up 6 bases and J gave up 5 bases, with 10 bases separating them. CDR1 SEHNR and CDR2 FQNEAQ come from the germline V gene (reference sequence). This CDR3 is 13 amino acids long. CDR3: CASRGDVTGELFF. CDR3 nucleotides: TGTGCCAGCAGAGGGGATGTAACCGGGGAGCTGTTTTTT.

V gene TRBV30 combines with J gene TRBJ2-3; tentatively, D is TRBD1 or TRBD2 (5 bases each). Germline lookup yields CDR1 GTSNPN and CDR2 SVGIG (reference sequence). CDR3 length equals 10 residues. The V end was cut by 5 bases, the J end by 9 bases, with 9 bases between. The CDR3 sequence: CAWDEGTQYF. The CDR3 nucleotides are TGTGCCTGGGACGAGGGGACGCAGTATTTT.

This clonotype was seen a handful of times. This sequence joins TRBV23-1 and TRBJ2-5; TRBD2 matches 8 bases. TRBV23-1 is an open reading frame, and its role is uncertain. Germline trimming cut 5 bases from V and 5 bases from J; bases unmatched to any gene: 7. There are 14 residues in the CDR3. As DNA, the CDR3 is TGCGCCAGCAGTTCCGGGGGGGCCGGGGAGACCCAGTACTTC. This sequence encodes CASSSGGAGETQYF.

The chain uses TRBV4-1 and TRBJ2-7; D is perhaps TRBD2 (6 bases). In germline, CDR1 is MGHRA, CDR2 YSYEKL. Deletions cut 0 bases from V and 3 bases from J, with 18 bases between. The length of the CDR3 is 17 residues. CDR3: CASSQDQLRGELYEQYF. For the CDR3, the DNA is TGCGCCAGCAGCCAAGATCAGCTCCGCGGGGAGCTCTACGAGCAGTACTTC.

This rearrangement joins TRBV2 to TRBJ2-2, with 14 nucleotides matching TRBD2. The junction had 2 bases not matched to a gene; V was cut back by 4 bases and J by 1 base. The CDR3 runs to 17 residues. In germline, CDR1 is SNHLY, CDR2 FYNNEI. The DNA for the CDR3 is TGTGCCAGCAGTGGGACTAGCGGGGGGCGGAACACCGGGGAGCTGTTTTTT. Protein product: CASSGTSGGRNTGELFF.

This clonotype was seen a few times. The rearrangement joins TRBV7-9 to TRBJ2-3; no clear D. The germline V gene encodes CDR1 SEHNR and CDR2 FQNEAQ (reference sequence). The CDR3 extends over 15 amino acids. Trimming took 5 bases from V and 2 from J, leaving 14 bases between them. CDR3 protein: CASSPRASHTDTQYF. In DNA form, the CDR3 reads TGTGCCAGCAGCCCCCGAGCGTCCCACACAGATACGCAGTATTTT.

The chain has TRBV15 and TRBJ1-1; 9 positions agree with TRBD1. The CDR3 loop spans 15 amino acids. CDR1 is LNHNV and CDR2 is YYDKDF in the germline V gene (reference sequence). V trimming: 3 bases; J trimming: 1 base; junction bases outside the gene matches: 3. The CDR3: CATSRVTGGNTEAFF. The CDR3 region has the DNA TGTGCCACCAGCAGGGTGACAGGGGGGAACACTGAAGCTTTCTTT.